Presented here are 26 T cell receptor beta chains from one specimen sequenced in a study of T cell responses to AZD1222 COVID-19 vaccine (dated by TCRdb to about 2021). Explained via the paper, the time point label denotes: about 28 days (+/-7) after the second vaccine dose. The library came from the immunoSEQ multiplex PCR assay. This immuneACCESS table, as held by TCRdb, lists in-frame sequences with V and J called but not all clones. Of the missing ones, under half trace to an unresolved V gene in checked studies; the others have no known cause. This sample lists over 150,000 clones; approximately 91% were detected once. Around 3.5% of the sample is held by the ten biggest clonotypes. Sample: peripheral blood, taken 28 days after the second AZD1222 dose. Every receptor here comes from an adult who received the AZD1222 COVID-19 vaccine.

The chain has TRBV15 and TRBJ2-7; weak D call: TRBD2 (6 bases). This CDR3 spans 14 amino acids. Germline V lookup: CDR1 LNHNV, CDR2 YYDKDF (reference sequence). V shed 3 bases and J shed 4 bases, with 13 bases lying between them. CDR3 protein: CATSSGGVGYEQYF. CDR3 bases: TGTGCCACCAGCAGTGGAGGGGTAGGGTACGAGCAGTACTTC. Variable domain in full (rest from reference TRBV15 and TRBJ2-7): DAMVIQNPRYQVTQFGKPVTLSCSQTLNHNVMYWYQQKSSQAPKLLFHYYDKDFNNEADTPDNFQSRRPNTSFCFLDIRSPGLGDTAMYLCATSSGGVGYEQYFGPGTRLTVT.

The V call is TRBV5-1, the J call TRBJ2-6; 7 nucleotides match TRBD1. The CDR3 length is 16 residues. The germline gives CDR1 SGHRS, CDR2 YFSETQ. J lost 0 bases, V lost 4 bases, and 4 bases had no gene match. CDR3 protein: CASSRDSYSGANVLTF. The CDR3 coding sequence is TGCGCCAGCAGCCGGGACAGCTACTCTGGGGCCAACGTCCTGACTTTC.

The V and J genes are TRBV6-5 and TRBJ1-3; TRBD1 might be the D (6 bases). CDR3 length equals 14 residues. Germline assignment: CDR1 MNHEY and CDR2 SVGAGI. Trimming stripped 6 bases from V and 0 bases from J, with 9 bases between. The CDR3 DNA is TGTGCCAGCAGACAGGGACTCTCTGGAAACACCATATATTTT. Encoded protein: CASRQGLSGNTIYF.

V gene TRBV7-3 combines with J gene TRBJ2-3; D possibly corresponds to TRBD2 (6 bases). From germline, CDR1 is SGHTA and CDR2 FQGTGA. CDR3 length equals 14 residues. The ends were cut back, 6 bases at V and 1 base at J, with 11 bases in the middle. CDR3 in DNA: TGTGCCAGCAGTTCCGGAGGGGGCACAGATACGCAGTATTTT. It yields the protein CASSSGGGTDTQYF.

CDR3 nucleotides: TGTGCCAGCAGCTTTGAGGGGGACGAGCAGTACTTC. Its translation is CASSFEGDEQYF. J is TRBJ2-7 and V is TRBV11-3; TRBD1 might be the D (6 bases). Germline V lookup: CDR1 SGHNT, CDR2 YENEEA. Trimming stripped 3 bases from V and 5 bases from J, with 8 bases between. This CDR3 has 12 residues.

Here the CDR3 reads CASSLHSGANVLTF. CDR3 nucleotides: TGCGCCAGCAGCTTGCACTCTGGGGCCAACGTCCTGACTTTC. This rearrangement joins TRBV5-1 to TRBJ2-6; the D is unclear. Germline values: CDR1 SGHRS, CDR2 YFSETQ. This CDR3 has 14 amino acids. Trimming left V 1 base short and J 0 bases short, with 2 bases between.

In this sample, this clone turned up a few times. The V call is TRBV5-1, the J call TRBJ1-2; 7 nucleotides match TRBD1. V gave up 0 bases and J gave up 0 bases; unmatched junction bases: 2. The CDR3 extends over 15 amino acids. CDR1 is SGHRS and CDR2 is YFSETQ in the germline V gene. In DNA form, the CDR3 reads TGCGCCAGCAGCTTGGGGGGACAGCCTAACTATGGCTACACCTTC. This encodes CASSLGGQPNYGYTF.

The chain combines TRBV6-2 or TRBV6-3 with TRBJ2-1; D is perhaps TRBD2 (5 bases). Germline V gene lookup returns CDR1 MNHEY and CDR2 SVGEGT. Trimming removed 5 bases from V and 4 bases from J, with 21 bases in between. CDR3 length equals 17 residues. The CDR3 loop reads CASSQASEEPSYNEQFF. For the CDR3, the DNA is TGTGCCAGCAGTCAGGCCTCGGAGGAACCGAGTTACAATGAGCAGTTCTTC.

The rearrangement joins TRBV6-5 to TRBJ1-1; D is unresolved. Trimming cost V 0 bases and J 8 bases, with 7 bases left between them. Germline V gene data show CDR1 as MNHEY and CDR2 as SVGAGI. The CDR3 is 12 residues long. CDR3 bases: TGTGCCAGCAGTTACTCGGCAGGAGAAGCTTTCTTT. Protein product: CASSYSAGEAFF.

The chain has TRBV7-2 and TRBJ2-7; 8 nucleotides line up with TRBD2. From germline, CDR1 is SGHTA and CDR2 FQGNSA. Losses at the gene ends were 1 base for V and 0 bases for J; bases not matched to a gene: 8. The CDR3 covers 17 residues. DNA of the CDR3: TGTGCCAGCAGCTTAGTTTGGGGCGGGGGGAGCTCCTACGAGCAGTACTTC. Translating it yields CASSLVWGGGSSYEQYF.

CDR3 bases: TGCGCCAGCAGCTTGGACTACCCTTACAATGAGCAGTTCTTC. Amino acids: CASSLDYPYNEQFF. J is TRBJ2-1 and V is TRBV5-1; D unresolved. In germline, CDR1 is SGHRS, CDR2 YFSETQ. The length of the CDR3 is 14 residues. Trimming pared 0 bases from V and 4 bases from J, leaving 8 bases between.

V and J are TRBV7-2 and TRBJ2-1, with no clear D. Trimming stripped 2 bases from V and 4 bases from J, with 9 bases between. The CDR3 covers 14 residues. Germline values: CDR1 SGHTA, CDR2 FQGNSA. This CDR3 reads CASSLRPLYNEQFF. The CDR3 DNA follows: TGTGCCAGCAGCTTACGCCCACTTTACAATGAGCAGTTCTTC.

The V call is TRBV28, the J call TRBJ1-6, with a weak D call TRBD1 (5 bases). This CDR3 contains 14 residues. Trimming left V 1 base short and J 7 bases short, with 8 bases between. The V gene's germline CDR1 is MDHEN and CDR2 SYDVKM. The CDR3 bases are TGTGCCAGCAGTTTATCCCAGGGAAATTCACCCCTCCACTTT. Its translation: CASSLSQGNSPLHF.

The chain links TRBV10-3 to TRBJ2-3, with 10 bases fitting TRBD1. The V segment lost 8 bases and the J segment 5 bases; nucleotides outside the gene matches: 4. Looked up from germline, CDR1 is ENHRY and CDR2 is SYGVKD. The length of the CDR3 is 13 residues. CDR3 DNA: TGTGCCATCGCCGGGACAGGGGTAGATACGCAGTATTTT. Protein: CAIAGTGVDTQYF.

CDR3 protein: CASSPGQAPSGNTIYF. CDR3 nucleotide sequence: TGCGCCAGCAGCCCGGGACAGGCCCCATCTGGAAACACCATATATTTT. The chain is built from TRBV5-1 and TRBJ1-3; TRBD1 matches 8 bases. CDR3 length: 16 amino acids. CDR1 and CDR2 (germline): SGHRS, YFSETQ. V was clipped by 4 bases and J by 1 base; unmatched bases: 7. Variable domain in full (rest from reference TRBV5-1 and TRBJ1-3): KAGVTQTPRYLIKTRGQQVTLSCSPISGHRSVSWYQQTPGQGLQFLFEYFSETQRNKGNFPGRFSGRQFSNSRSEMNVSTLELGDSALYLCASSPGQAPSGNTIYFGEGSWLTVV.

A note on this clone: The germline gene is not matched at one end of the junction; a read error may be the cause. The rearrangement joins TRBV7-2 to TRBJ2-4; the D is unclear. The V gene's germline CDR1 is SGHTA and CDR2 FQGNSA. CDR3 length equals 12 residues. CDR3 coding DNA: TGTGCCAGCAGCTTAGATGTAGCCCGTTGGTCCTTC. The encoded protein is CASSLDVARWSF. The full variable domain, its missing parts supplied by reference TRBV7-2 and TRBJ2-4, is GAGVSQSPSNKVTEKGKDVELRCDPISGHTALYWYRQSLGQGLEFLIYFQGNSAPDKSGLPSDRFSAERTGGSVSTLTIQRTQQEDSAVYLCASSLDVARWSFGAGTRLSVL.

This chain links TRBV25-1 with TRBJ2-5; D might be TRBD2 (6 bases). The CDR3 length is 15 residues. V lost 7 bases, J lost 1 base, and 16 bases lay in between. Germline assignment: CDR1 MGHDK and CDR2 SYGVNS. Here the CDR3 reads CASNSGTLVQETQYF. The CDR3 coding sequence is TGTGCCAGCAACTCCGGGACTTTGGTCCAAGAGACCCAGTACTTC. The full variable domain, with the rest looked up from reference TRBV25-1 and TRBJ2-5, is EADIYQTPRYLVIGTGKKITLECSQTMGHDKMYWYQQDPGMELHLIHYSYGVNSTEKGDLSSESTVSRIRTEHFPLTLESARPSHTSQYLCASNSGTLVQETQYFGPGTRLLVL.

This chain uses TRBV11-3 with TRBJ2-7, with D possibly TRBD1 on 5 matching bases. There are 13 residues in the CDR3. Germline values: CDR1 SGHNT, CDR2 YENEEA. Trimming took 3 bases from V and 1 from J, leaving 7 bases between them. The CDR3 protein is CASSLYRSYEQYF. Here the CDR3 DNA reads TGTGCCAGCAGCTTGTACAGGTCCTACGAGCAGTACTTC.

CDR3 sequence: CASSLVGLAGYNPYF. Written as DNA, the CDR3 is TGCGCCAGCAGCTTGGTTGGACTAGCGGGGTATAATCCGTACTTC. This sequence joins TRBV5-1 and TRBJ2-7, with 12 nucleotides matching TRBD2. Losses at the gene ends were 0 bases for V and 12 bases for J; bases not matched to a gene: 10. The CDR3 is 15 residues long. CDR1 and CDR2 from the germline V gene are SGHRS and YFSETQ.

This chain links TRBV4-1 with TRBJ1-5; D perhaps matches TRBD1 (6 bases). V lost 2 bases and J 4 bases, leaving 15 bases between the germline ends. Per the germline V gene, CDR1 is MGHRA and CDR2 is YSYEKL. The CDR3 runs 16 residues. The CDR3 here is CASSQKQQGANQPQHF. In DNA form, the CDR3 reads TGCGCCAGCAGCCAAAAACAACAGGGCGCAAATCAGCCCCAGCATTTT.

The chain carries TRBV28 and TRBJ2-7; TRBD2 matches 8 bases. CDR3 length: 16 amino acids. CDR1 and CDR2 from the germline V gene are MDHEN and SYDVKM. With V trimmed by 1 base and J by 5 bases, 10 bases remained unmatched. CDR3 residues: CASSLFRVAGFHEQYF. CDR3 nucleotide sequence: TGTGCCAGCAGTTTATTCCGGGTAGCGGGATTCCACGAGCAGTACTTC.

The chain employs TRBV7-3 and TRBJ2-7, with 13 positions matching TRBD2. Germline-derived CDR1 and CDR2 are SGHTA and FQGTGA. CDR3 size: 17 residues. V lost 1 base to trimming and J lost 5 bases; unmatched junction nucleotides: 8. The DNA for the CDR3 is TGTGCCAGCAGCTTAAAGGGGCGGACTAGCGGGAGAAACGAGCAGTACTTC. It specifies CASSLKGRTSGRNEQYF.

The genes are TRBV6-2 or TRBV6-3 and TRBJ1-2, with 7 bases identical to TRBD1. Trimming removed 6 bases from V and 7 bases from J; junction bases left unmatched: 20. The CDR3 extends over 17 amino acids. CDR1 is MNHEY, CDR2 SVGEGT, per germline. CDR3 region: CASSPRGTVPAWGGYTF. The CDR3, as DNA: TGTGCCAGCAGCCCTCGGGGGACAGTGCCCGCCTGGGGTGGCTACACCTTC.

The rearrangement uses TRBV30 and TRBJ2-1, with D hard to call. The CDR3 is 13 residues long. V was clipped by 1 base and J by 5 bases, with 9 bases between them. Germline V lookup: CDR1 GTSNPN, CDR2 SVGIG (reference sequence). The chain's CDR3 is CAWSAANNNEQFF. As DNA, the CDR3 is TGTGCCTGGAGTGCCGCCAACAACAATGAGCAGTTCTTC.

The chain joins TRBV18 to TRBJ2-7, with a tentative D call TRBD2 (6 bases). The V gene's germline CDR1 is KGHSH and CDR2 LQKENI. The CDR3 extends over 15 amino acids. V was clipped by 0 bases and J by 0 bases, with 9 bases between them. CDR3 protein: CASSPPRDGSYEQYF. In nucleotides, the CDR3 is TGTGCCAGCTCACCACCGCGGGACGGCTCCTACGAGCAGTACTTC.

V usage is TRBV2 and J usage is TRBJ2-2; 9 bases match TRBD1. The germline CDR1 and CDR2 sequences are SNHLY and FYNNEI. The CDR3 length is 16 residues. With 3 bases clipped from V and 4 bases from J, the junction kept 6 bases outside the gene matches. CDR3 sequence reads: CASSEQDRGITGELFF. As DNA, the CDR3 is TGTGCCAGCAGTGAGCAGGACAGGGGTATCACCGGGGAGCTGTTTTTT.